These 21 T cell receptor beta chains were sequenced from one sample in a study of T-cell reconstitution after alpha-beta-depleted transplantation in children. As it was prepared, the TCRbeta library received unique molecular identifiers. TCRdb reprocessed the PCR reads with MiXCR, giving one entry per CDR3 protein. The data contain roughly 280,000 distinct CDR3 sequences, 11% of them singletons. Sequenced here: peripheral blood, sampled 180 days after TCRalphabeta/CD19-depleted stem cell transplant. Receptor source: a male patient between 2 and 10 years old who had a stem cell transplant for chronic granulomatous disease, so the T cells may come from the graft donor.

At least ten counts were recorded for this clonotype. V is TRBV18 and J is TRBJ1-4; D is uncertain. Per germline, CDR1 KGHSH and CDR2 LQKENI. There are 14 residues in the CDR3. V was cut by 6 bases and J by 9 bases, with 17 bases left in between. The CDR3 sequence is CASSTSGDEKKLFF. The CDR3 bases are TGTGCCAGCTCGACTTCGGGCGATGAAAAAAAACTGTTTTTT.

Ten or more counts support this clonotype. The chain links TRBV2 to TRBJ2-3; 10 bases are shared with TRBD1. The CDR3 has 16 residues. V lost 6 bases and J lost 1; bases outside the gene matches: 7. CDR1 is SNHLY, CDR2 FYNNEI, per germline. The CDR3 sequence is CASSMPTGGGTDTQYF. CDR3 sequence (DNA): TGTGCCAGCAGCATGCCGACAGGGGGCGGCACAGATACGCAGTATTTT.

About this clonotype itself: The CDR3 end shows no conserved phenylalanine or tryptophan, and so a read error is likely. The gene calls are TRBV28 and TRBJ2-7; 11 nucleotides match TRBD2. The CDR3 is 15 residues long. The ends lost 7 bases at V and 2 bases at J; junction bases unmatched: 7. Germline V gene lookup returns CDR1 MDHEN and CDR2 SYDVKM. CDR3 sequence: CASKQLAGAPYEQYI. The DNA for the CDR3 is TGTGCCAGCAAACAACTAGCGGGAGCCCCCTACGAGCAGTACATC.

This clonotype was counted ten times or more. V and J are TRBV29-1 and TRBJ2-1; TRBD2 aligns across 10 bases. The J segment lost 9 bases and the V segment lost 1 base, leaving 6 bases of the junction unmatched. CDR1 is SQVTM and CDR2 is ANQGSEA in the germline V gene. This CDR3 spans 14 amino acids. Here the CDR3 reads CSVEASGRLVEQFF. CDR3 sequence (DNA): TGCAGCGTTGAAGCTAGCGGGAGACTGGTTGAGCAGTTCTTC.

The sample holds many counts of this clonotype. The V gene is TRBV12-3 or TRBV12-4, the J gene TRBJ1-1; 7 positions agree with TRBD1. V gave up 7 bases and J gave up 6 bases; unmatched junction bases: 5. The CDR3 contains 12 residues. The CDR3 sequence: CASTEGAAEAFF. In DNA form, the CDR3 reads TGTGCCAGCACAGAGGGGGCTGCTGAAGCTTTCTTT.

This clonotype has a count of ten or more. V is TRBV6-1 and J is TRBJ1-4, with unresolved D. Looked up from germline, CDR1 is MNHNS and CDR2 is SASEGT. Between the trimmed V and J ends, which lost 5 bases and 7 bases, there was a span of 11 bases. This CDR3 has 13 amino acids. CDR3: CASSRNLGEKLFF. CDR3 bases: TGTGCCAGCAGTCGAAATTTAGGTGAAAAACTGTTTTTT.

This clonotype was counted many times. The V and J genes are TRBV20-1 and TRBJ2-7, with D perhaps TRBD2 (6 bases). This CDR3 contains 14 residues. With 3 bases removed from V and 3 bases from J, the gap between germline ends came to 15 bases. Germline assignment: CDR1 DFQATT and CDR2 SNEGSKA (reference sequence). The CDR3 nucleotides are TGCAGTGCTAGCTACCTGCGGGGAAGCTACGAGCAGTACTTC. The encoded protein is CSASYLRGSYEQYF.

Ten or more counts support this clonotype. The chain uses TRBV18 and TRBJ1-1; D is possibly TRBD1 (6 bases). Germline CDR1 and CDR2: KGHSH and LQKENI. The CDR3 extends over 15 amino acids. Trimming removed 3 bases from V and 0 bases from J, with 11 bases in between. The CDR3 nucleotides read TGTGCCAGCTCACCCGGGGGCGCCCTGAACACTGAAGCTTTCTTT. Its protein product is CASSPGGALNTEAFF.

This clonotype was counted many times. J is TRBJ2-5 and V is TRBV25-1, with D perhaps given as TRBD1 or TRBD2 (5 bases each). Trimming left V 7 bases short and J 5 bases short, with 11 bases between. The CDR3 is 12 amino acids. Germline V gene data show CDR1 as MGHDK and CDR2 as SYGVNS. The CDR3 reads CASMQGGETQYF. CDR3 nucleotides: TGTGCCAGCATGCAGGGCGGGGAGACCCAGTACTTC.

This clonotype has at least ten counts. The CDR3 loop reads CASSRVRGTNEKLFF. The CDR3 DNA sequence: TGTGCCAGCAGCCGAGTCAGGGGGACTAATGAAAAACTGTTTTTT. This chain links TRBV3-1 with TRBJ1-4; 7 bases match TRBD1. V dropped 4 bases and J dropped 2; count of bases not matched to a gene: 4. Germline CDR1 and CDR2: LGHDT and YNNKEL (reference sequence). The CDR3 runs to 15 residues.

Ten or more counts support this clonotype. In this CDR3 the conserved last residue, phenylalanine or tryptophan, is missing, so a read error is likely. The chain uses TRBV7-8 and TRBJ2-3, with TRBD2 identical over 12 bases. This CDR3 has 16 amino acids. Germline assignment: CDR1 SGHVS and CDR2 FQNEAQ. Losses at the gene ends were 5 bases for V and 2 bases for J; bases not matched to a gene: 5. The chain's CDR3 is CASSPTSGGSTDTQYS. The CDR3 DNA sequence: TGTGCCAGCAGCCCCACTAGCGGGGGGTCCACAGATACGCAGTATTCT.

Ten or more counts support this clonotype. This CDR3 reads CASSLGATYEQYF. CDR3 nucleotides: TGTGCCAGCAGTCTAGGGGCTACCTACGAGCAGTACTTC. This chain links TRBV28 with TRBJ2-7, with a tentative D call TRBD1 (5 bases). Trimming left V 5 bases short and J 2 bases short, with 10 bases between. The CDR3 has 13 residues. The germline V gene encodes CDR1 MDHEN and CDR2 SYDVKM.

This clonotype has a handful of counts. CDR3 DNA: TGTGCCAGCAGCCAAGAGTACAGCACCTTTAACTATGGCTACACCTTC. Its translation is CASSQEYSTFNYGYTF. V gene TRBV3-1 combines with J gene TRBJ1-2; no definite D call. Trimming cost V 0 bases and J 1 base, with 12 bases left between them. Germline loops: CDR1 LGHDT, CDR2 YNNKEL (reference sequence). The CDR3 totals 16 residues. Complete variable domain (other parts from reference TRBV3-1 and TRBJ1-2): DTAVSQTPKYLVTQMGNDKSIKCEQNLGHDTMYWYKQDSKKFLKIMFSYNNKELIINETVPNRFSPKSPDKAHLNLHINSLELGDSAVYFCASSQEYSTFNYGYTFGSGTRLTVV.

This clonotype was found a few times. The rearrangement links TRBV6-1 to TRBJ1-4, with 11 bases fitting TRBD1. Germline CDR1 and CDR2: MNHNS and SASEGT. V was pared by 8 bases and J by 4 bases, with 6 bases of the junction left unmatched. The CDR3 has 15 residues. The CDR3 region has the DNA TGTGCCAGCCGGACAGGGGGCGGCGGTAATGAAAAACTGTTTTTT. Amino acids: CASRTGGGGNEKLFF.

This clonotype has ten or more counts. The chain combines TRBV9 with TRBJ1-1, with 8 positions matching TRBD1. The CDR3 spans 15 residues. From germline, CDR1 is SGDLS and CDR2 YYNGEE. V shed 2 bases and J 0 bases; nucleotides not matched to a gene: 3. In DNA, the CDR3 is TGTGCCAGCAGCGTCCTGACAGGGGTGAACACTGAAGCTTTCTTT. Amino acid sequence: CASSVLTGVNTEAFF.

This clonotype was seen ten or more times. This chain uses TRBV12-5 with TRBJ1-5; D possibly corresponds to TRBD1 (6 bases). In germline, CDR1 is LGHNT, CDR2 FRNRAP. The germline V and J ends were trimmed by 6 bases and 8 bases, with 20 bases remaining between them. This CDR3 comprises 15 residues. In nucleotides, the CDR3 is TGTGCTAGTGGGGACCGGGACACCTACCCTAAGCCCCAGCATTTT. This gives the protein CASGDRDTYPKPQHF.

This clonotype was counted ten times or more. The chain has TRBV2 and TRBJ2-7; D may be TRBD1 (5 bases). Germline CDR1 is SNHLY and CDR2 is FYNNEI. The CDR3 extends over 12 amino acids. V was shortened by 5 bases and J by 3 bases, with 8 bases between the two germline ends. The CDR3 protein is CASSTTDYEQYF. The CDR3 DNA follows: TGTGCCAGCAGTACGACAGACTACGAGCAGTACTTC.

The CDR3 DNA reads TGTGCCAGCTCTGGACAGGGAGCGGGAGTCTGGGGCACAGATACGCAGTATTTT. Translation gives CASSGQGAGVWGTDTQYF. The chain combines TRBV18 with TRBJ2-3; D tentatively fits TRBD1 or TRBD2 (8 bases each). V was trimmed by 6 bases and J by 1 base, leaving 23 bases between them. There are 18 residues in the CDR3. Germline CDR1 reads KGHSH; CDR2 reads LQKENI. Full variable domain (rest looked up from reference TRBV18 and TRBJ2-3): NAGVMQNPRHLVRRRGQEARLRCSPMKGHSHVYWYRQLPEEGLKFMVYLQKENIIDESGMPKERFSAEFPKEGPSILRIQQVVRGDSAAYFCASSGQGAGVWGTDTQYFGPGTRLTVL.

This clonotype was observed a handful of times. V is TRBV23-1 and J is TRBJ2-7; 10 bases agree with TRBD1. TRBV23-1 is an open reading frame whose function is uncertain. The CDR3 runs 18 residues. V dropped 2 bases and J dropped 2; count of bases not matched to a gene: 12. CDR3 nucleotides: TGCGCCAGCAGTCAACTCGACAGGGGGCCGGAAGAGGCCTACGAGCAGTACTTC. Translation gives CASSQLDRGPEEAYEQYF.

CDR3 in amino acids: CASSFGTGWGNTEAFF. The DNA of the CDR3 is TGTGCCAGCAGCTTTGGGACAGGGTGGGGGAACACTGAAGCTTTCTTT. The chain recombines TRBV11-3 with TRBJ1-1, with 9 bases fitting TRBD1. From germline, CDR1 is SGHNT and CDR2 YENEEA. V lost 3 bases and J lost 1; bases outside the gene matches: 6. The CDR3 spans 16 residues.

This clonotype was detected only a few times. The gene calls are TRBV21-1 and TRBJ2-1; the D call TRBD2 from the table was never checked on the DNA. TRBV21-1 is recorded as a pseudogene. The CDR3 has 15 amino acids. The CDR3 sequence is CASSNGEREKNEQFF. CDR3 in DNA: TGTGCCAGCAGCAATGGGGAGCGGGAGAAAAATGAGCAGTTCTTC.